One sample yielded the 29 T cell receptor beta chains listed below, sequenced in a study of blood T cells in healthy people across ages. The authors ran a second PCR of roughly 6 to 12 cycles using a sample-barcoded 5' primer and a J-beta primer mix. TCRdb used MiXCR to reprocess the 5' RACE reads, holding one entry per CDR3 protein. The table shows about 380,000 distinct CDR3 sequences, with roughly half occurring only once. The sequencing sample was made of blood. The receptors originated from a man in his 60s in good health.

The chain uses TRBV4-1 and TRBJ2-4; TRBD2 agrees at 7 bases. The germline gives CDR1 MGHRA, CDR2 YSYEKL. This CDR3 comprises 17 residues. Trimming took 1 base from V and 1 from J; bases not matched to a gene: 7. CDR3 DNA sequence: TGCGCCAGCAGCCAAGGCGGGGCGCGGGGGGCCAAAAACATTCAGTACTTC. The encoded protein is CASSQGGARGAKNIQYF.

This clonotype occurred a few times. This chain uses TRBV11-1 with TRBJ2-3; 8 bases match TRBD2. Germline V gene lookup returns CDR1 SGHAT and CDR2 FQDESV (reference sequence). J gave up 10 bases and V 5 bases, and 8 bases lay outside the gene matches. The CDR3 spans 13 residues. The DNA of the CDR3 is TGTGCCAGCAGCCAATCGCCGGGACTAGCGCAGTATTTT. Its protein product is CASSQSPGLAQYF.

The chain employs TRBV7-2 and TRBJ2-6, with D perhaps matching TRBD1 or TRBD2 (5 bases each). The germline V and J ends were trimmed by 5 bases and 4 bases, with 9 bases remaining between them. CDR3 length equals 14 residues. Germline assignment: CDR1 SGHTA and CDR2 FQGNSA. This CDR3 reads CASSPGQGANVLTF. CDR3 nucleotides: TGTGCCAGCAGCCCGGGGCAGGGGGCCAACGTCCTGACTTTC.

CDR3 sequence reads: CASSEIRDRVTGANVLTF. CDR3 sequence (DNA): TGCGCCAGCAGTGAAATACGCGACAGGGTCACTGGGGCCAACGTCCTGACTTTC. The genes are TRBV10-2 and TRBJ2-6; TRBD1 aligns across 7 bases. Germline CDR1 WSHSY, CDR2 SAAADI. This CDR3 comprises 18 residues. V dropped 3 bases and J dropped 2; count of bases not matched to a gene: 10.

The CDR3 here is CASSVTYGASYEQYF. Written as DNA, the CDR3 is TGTGCCAGCAGCGTAACCTACGGGGCATCCTACGAGCAGTACTTC. The chain links TRBV9 to TRBJ2-7; D assignment may be TRBD1 or TRBD2 (5 bases each). The CDR3 is 15 residues long. Germline values: CDR1 SGDLS, CDR2 YYNGEE. Trimming took 1 base from V and 1 from J, leaving 12 bases between them.

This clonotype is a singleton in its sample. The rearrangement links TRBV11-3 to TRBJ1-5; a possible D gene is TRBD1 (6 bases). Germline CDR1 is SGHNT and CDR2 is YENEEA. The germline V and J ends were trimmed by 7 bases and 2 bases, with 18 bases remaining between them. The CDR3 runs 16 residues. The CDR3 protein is CASKWQGRTRNQPQHF. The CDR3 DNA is TGTGCCAGCAAATGGCAGGGGAGAACTCGCAATCAGCCCCAGCATTTT.

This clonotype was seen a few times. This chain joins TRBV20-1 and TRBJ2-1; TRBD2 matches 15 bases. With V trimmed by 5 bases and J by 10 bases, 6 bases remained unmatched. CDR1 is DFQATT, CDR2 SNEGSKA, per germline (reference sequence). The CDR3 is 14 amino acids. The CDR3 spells CSAPPGLAGGEQFF. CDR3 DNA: TGCAGTGCTCCCCCGGGACTAGCGGGAGGCGAGCAGTTCTTC.

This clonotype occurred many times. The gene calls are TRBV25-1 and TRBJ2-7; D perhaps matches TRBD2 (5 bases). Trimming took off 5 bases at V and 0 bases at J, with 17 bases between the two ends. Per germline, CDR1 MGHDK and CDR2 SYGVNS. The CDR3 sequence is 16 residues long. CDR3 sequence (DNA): TGTGCCAGCAGTCCCCCCGGGGTCCGCAGCTCCTACGAGCAGTACTTC. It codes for CASSPPGVRSSYEQYF.

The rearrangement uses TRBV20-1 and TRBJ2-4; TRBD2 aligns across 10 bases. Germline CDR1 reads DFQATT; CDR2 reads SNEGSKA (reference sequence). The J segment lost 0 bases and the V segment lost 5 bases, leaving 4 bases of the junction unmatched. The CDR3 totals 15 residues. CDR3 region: CSAFGTSEAKNIQYF. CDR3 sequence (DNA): TGCAGTGCTTTCGGGACTAGCGAAGCCAAAAACATTCAGTACTTC.

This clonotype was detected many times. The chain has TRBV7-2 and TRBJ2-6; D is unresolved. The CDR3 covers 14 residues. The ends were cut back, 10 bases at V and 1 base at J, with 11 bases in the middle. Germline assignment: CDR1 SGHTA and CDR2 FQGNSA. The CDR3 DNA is TGTGCCACTTGGGTGGGGTCTGGGGCCAACGTCCTGACTTTC. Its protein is CATWVGSGANVLTF. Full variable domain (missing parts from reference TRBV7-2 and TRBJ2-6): GAGVSQSPSNKVTEKGKDVELRCDPISGHTALYWYRQSLGQGLEFLIYFQGNSAPDKSGLPSDRFSAERTGGSVSTLTIQRTQQEDSAVYLCATWVGSGANVLTFGAGSRLTVL.

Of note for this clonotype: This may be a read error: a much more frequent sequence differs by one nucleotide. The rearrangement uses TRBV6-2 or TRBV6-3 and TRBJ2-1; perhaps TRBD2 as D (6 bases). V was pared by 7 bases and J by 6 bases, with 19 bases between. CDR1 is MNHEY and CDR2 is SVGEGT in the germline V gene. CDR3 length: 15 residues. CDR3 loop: CASTRSEEGPNEQFF. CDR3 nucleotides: TGTGCCAGCACCCGAAGTGAGGAGGGCCCCAATGAGCAGTTCTTC.

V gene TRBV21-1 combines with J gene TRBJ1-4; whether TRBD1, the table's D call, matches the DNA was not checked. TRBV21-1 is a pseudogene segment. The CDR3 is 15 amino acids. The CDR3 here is CASPNTGPTREKLFF. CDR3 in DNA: TGTGCCAGCCCCAACACAGGGCCAACTAGGGAAAAACTGTTTTTT.

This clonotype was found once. The DNA for the CDR3 is TGTGCCAGCAGCCCGGGCGGCGGGGGTTCTACGGGCGAGCAGTACTTC. This gives the protein CASSPGGGGSTGEQYF. V is TRBV11-2 and J is TRBJ2-7, with 7 nucleotides matching TRBD2. Trimming removed 5 bases from V and 6 bases from J; junction bases left unmatched: 16. The V gene's germline CDR1 is SGHAT and CDR2 FQNNGV. The CDR3 has 16 residues.

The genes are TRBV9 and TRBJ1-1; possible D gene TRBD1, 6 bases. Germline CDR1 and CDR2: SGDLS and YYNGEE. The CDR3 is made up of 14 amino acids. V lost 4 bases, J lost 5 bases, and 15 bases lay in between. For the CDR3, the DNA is TGTGCCAGCAGCTCAAGGGGGATACGGACTGAAGCTTTCTTT. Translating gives CASSSRGIRTEAFF. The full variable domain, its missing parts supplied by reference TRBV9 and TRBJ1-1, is DSGVTQTPKHLITATGQRVTLRCSPRSGDLSVYWYQQSLDQGLQFLIQYYNGEERAKGNILERFSAQQFPDLHSELNLSSLELGDSALYFCASSSRGIRTEAFFGQGTRLTVV.

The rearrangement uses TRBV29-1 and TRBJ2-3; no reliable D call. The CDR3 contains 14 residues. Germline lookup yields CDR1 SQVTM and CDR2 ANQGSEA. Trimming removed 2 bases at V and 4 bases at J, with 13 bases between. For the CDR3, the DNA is TGCAGCGTTGAATACAGTGGGAATCCAGATACGCAGTATTTT. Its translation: CSVEYSGNPDTQYF.

The CDR3 nucleotides are TGTGCCAGCGCCGGGAGGACACTATACGAGCAGTACTTC. Translated, it gives CASAGRTLYEQYF. The chain has TRBV28 and TRBJ2-7; 7 bases are a match to TRBD2. The length of the CDR3 is 13 residues. Trimming cost V 8 bases and J 4 bases; bases outside gene matches: 8. CDR1 is MDHEN and CDR2 is SYDVKM in the germline V gene.

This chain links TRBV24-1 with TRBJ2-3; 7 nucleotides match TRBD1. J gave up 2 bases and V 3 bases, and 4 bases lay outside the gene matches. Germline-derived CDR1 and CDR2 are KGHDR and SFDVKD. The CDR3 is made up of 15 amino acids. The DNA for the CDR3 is TGTGCCACCAGTGATCCGGGACAGATCACAGATACGCAGTATTTT. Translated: CATSDPGQITDTQYF.

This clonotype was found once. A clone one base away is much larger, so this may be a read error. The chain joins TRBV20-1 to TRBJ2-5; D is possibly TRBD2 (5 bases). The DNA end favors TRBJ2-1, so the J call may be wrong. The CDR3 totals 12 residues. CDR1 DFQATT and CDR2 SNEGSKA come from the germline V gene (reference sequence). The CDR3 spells CSALGSQETQFF. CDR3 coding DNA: TGCAGTGCCCTGGGGAGCCAAGAGACCCAGTTCTTC.

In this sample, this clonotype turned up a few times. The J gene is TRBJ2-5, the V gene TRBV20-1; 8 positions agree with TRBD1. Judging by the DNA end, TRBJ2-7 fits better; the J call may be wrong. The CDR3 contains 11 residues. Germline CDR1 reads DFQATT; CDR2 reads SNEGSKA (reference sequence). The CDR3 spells CSLLTGGEQYF. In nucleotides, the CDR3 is TGCAGCCTTCTCACAGGGGGCGAGCAGTACTTC.

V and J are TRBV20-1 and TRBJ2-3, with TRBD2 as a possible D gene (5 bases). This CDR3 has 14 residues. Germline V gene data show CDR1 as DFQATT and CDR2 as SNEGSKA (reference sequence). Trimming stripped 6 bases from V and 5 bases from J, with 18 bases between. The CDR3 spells CSAPLWAGGDTQYF. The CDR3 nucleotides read TGCAGTGCCCCCCTATGGGCCGGAGGAGATACGCAGTATTTT.

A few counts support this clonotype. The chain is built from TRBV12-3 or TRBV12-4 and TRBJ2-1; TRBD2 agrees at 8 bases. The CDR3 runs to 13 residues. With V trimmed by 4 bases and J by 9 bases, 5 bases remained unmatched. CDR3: CASSSGTSFEQFF. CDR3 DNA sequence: TGTGCCAGCAGTTCCGGGACTAGTTTTGAGCAGTTCTTC.

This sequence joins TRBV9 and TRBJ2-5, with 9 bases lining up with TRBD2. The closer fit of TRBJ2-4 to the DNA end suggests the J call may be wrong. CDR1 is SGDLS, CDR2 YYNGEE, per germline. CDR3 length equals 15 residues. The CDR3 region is CASSGDAGGPNIQYF. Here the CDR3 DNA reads TGTGCCAGCAGCGGGGACGCGGGAGGGCCGAACATTCAGTACTTC.

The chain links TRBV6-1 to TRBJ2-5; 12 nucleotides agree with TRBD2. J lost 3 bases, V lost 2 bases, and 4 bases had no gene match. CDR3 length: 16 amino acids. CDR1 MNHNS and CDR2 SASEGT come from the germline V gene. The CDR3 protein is CASSEQWTSGKETQYF. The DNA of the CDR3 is TGTGCCAGCAGTGAACAGTGGACTAGCGGGAAAGAGACCCAGTACTTC.

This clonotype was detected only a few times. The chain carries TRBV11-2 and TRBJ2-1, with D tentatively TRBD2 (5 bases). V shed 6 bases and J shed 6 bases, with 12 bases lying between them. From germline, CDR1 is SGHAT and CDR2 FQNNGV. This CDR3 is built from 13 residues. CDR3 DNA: TGTGCCAGCAGTTTTGGCGGGCGCAATGAGCAGTTCTTC. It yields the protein CASSFGGRNEQFF.

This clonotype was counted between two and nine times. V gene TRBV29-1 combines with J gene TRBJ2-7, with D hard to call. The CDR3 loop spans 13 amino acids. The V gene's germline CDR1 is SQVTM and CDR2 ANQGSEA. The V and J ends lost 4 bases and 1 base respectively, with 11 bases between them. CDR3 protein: CSVARMASYEQYF. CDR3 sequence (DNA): TGCAGCGTTGCCCGTATGGCGTCCTACGAGCAGTACTTC.

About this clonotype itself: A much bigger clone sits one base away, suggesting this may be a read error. The CDR3, as DNA: TGTGCCAGCAGCTTAGTAGGGATCGGGTCTAACGGGAACACAGATACGCAGTATTTT. Translating gives CASSLVGIGSNGNTDTQYF. This chain uses TRBV7-2 with TRBJ2-3; tentatively, D is TRBD2 (5 bases). Trimming removed 1 base at V and 2 bases at J, with 22 bases between. Germline V gives CDR1 SGHTA, CDR2 FQGNSA. The CDR3 is made up of 19 amino acids.

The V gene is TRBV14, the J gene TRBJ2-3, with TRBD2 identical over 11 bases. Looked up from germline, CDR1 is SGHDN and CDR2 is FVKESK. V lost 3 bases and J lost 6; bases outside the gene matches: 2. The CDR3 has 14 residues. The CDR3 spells CASSHPSGRDTQYF. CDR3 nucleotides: TGTGCCAGCAGCCATCCTAGCGGGAGGGATACGCAGTATTTT.

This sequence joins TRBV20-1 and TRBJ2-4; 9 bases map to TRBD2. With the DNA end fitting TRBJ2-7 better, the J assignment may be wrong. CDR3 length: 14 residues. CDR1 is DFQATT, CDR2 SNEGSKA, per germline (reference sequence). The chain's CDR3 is CSARGGGNGYEQYF. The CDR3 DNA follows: TGCAGTGCCCGCGGGGGGGGTAACGGTTACGAGCAGTACTTC.

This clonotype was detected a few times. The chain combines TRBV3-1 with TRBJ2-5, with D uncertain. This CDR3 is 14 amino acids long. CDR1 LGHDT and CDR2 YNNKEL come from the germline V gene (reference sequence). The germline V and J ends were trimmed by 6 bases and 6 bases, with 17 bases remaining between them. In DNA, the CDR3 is TGTGCCAGCAGGCCCACGTTTGGAAGCCAGACCCAGTACTTC. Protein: CASRPTFGSQTQYF.